Listed below are T cell receptor beta chains from one sample, sequenced in a study of sequential checkpoint blockade in melanoma. Assay: immunoSEQ multiplex PCR; the TCRdb copy retains only in-frame clones and omits some. There are fewer than 35,000 clones in the sample; approximately 86% occur only once, and roughly 23% lies in the top ten. The sample here was CD8+ T cells sorted from blood (inferred from file names), taken from a patient given nivolumab and ipilimumab in sequence. The origin of the receptors is a human donor with melanoma. CDR3s include the opening cysteine and the closing phenylalanine or tryptophan. D genes are given only for firm matches. Size tells how often a clone was seen (once, few, many) or the class of an expanded clone, and some rows leave it out.

clone_size d_call j_call v_call cdr3_nt cdr3_aa
NA TRBD1 TRBJ2-1 TRBV5-1 TGCGCCAGCAGTTGGGACAGGGCTGACAATGAGCAGTTCTTC CASSWDRADNEQFF
few NA TRBJ2-1 TRBV6-6 TGTGCCAGCAGTTACGGCGGGATTGATGAGCAGTTCTTC CASSYGGIDEQFF
NA NA TRBJ2-7 TRBV19 TGTGCCAGTAGCTGGGGCCTCTCCTACGAGCAGTACTTC CASSWGLSYEQYF
NA TRBD1 TRBJ2-7 TRBV10-3 TGTGCCATCAGTGACCCGGGACAGGGGATGGACGAGCAGTACTTC CAISDPGQGMDEQYF
NA NA TRBJ2-2 TRBV28 TGTGCCAGCAGTTTCGTACAGAGTCGACAAGTCGGGGAGCTGTTTTTT CASSFVQSRQVGELFF
NA TRBD1 TRBJ2-7 TRBV10-3 TGTGCCATCAGTACCGGGACAGGGGGGAACTACGAGCAGTACTTC CAISTGTGGNYEQYF
NA NA TRBJ1-2 TRBV11-2 TGTGCCAGCAGCATAACGCCAGGAGGCTATGGCTACACCTTC CASSITPGGYGYTF
NA NA TRBJ1-2 TRBV28 TGTGCCAGCGGGCGCGGGGGGGGCTACACCTTC CASGRGGGYTF
NA NA TRBJ2-7 TRBV6-5 TGTGCCAGCAGTTACGGGAGCCCTGGATACTACGAGCAGTACTTC CASSYGSPGYYEQYF
NA NA TRBJ1-1 TRBV19 TGTGCCAGTAGTATCGACGGGGAAGGGACTGAAGCTTTCTTT CASSIDGEGTEAFF